This T cell receptor (beta chain) was captured by sequencing in a study of T cell changes during pregnancy in multiple sclerosis. Germline values: CDR1 SGHRS, CDR2 YFSETQ. Trimming took 2 bases from V and 1 from J, leaving 12 bases between them. The CDR3 spans 15 residues. TCRdb's copy holds only in-frame clones and misses some; the assay was immunoSEQ multiplex PCR. Of tens of thousands of clones detected, around 92% appear once; the ten largest clones hold 1% to 1.5%. This clone has more than one count but fewer than ten. The TCR sequence derives from a female donor with multiple sclerosis, enrolled in a pregnancy study. What was sequenced was peripheral blood. The V and J genes are TRBV5-1 and TRBJ1-1; TRBD1 is a possible D gene (6 bases). The CDR3 region is CASSLDLTGNTEAFF. CDR3 DNA sequence: TGCGCCAGCAGCTTAGACTTGACAGGGAACACTGAAGCTTTCTTT.